What follows are 2 T cell receptor beta chains derived from one specimen sequenced in a study of blood T cell repertoires in COVID-19. Sequencing was performed with immunoSEQ multiplex PCR; in TCRdb, only in-frame clones are kept and a portion is missing. The sample includes 150,000 to 200,000 clones, roughly nine tenths of them seen just once. Material for sequencing was peripheral blood. Receptor source: a woman aged 55-69 years with COVID-19, enrolled during active disease.

This clone showed up just once. The chain is built from TRBV6-4 and TRBJ2-1, with 7 bases matching TRBD1. Germline values: CDR1 MRHNA, CDR2 SNTAGT. The junction had 4 bases not matched to a gene; V was cut back by 8 bases and J by 9 bases. This CDR3 is built from 11 residues. The CDR3 loop reads CASRNRGEQFF. The CDR3 nucleotides read TGTGCCAGCCGCAACAGGGGTGAGCAGTTCTTC.

The J gene is TRBJ2-7, the V gene TRBV4-3; 8 bases fit TRBD1. The CDR3 sequence is 17 residues long. With 1 base clipped from V and 3 bases from J, the junction kept 11 bases outside the gene matches. In germline, CDR1 is LGHNA, CDR2 YSLEER. This chain's CDR3 is CASSQGLLDREFYEQYF. The CDR3 DNA reads as TGCGCCAGCAGCCAAGGTCTGCTGGACAGGGAATTCTACGAGCAGTACTTC.